This T cell receptor beta chain is from a study of siplizumab effects on memory and regulatory T cells. Some clones are missing from TCRdb's copy, which holds only in-frame ones; the method was immunoSEQ multiplex PCR. Among about 66,000 clones listed, roughly 97% were seen once. A remark on this clone: Its matching antigen is unknown.

V was pared by 4 bases and J by 8 bases, with 9 bases between. The CDR3 runs to 12 residues. The germline CDR1 and CDR2 sequences are MNHNY and SVGAGI (reference sequence). Study observations and caveats: Naive T cell populations appeared to exhibit greater diversity than memory cells and appeared to be major alloresponse contributors.

This sequence originates from a human donor in good health. Input material: naive CD8+ T cells sorted from blood. The J gene is TRBJ2-1, the V gene TRBV6-6, with D tentatively TRBD1 (5 bases). The CDR3 loop reads CASSLGVDEQFF. Here the CDR3 DNA reads TGTGCCAGCAGTTTAGGGGTCGATGAGCAGTTCTTC.